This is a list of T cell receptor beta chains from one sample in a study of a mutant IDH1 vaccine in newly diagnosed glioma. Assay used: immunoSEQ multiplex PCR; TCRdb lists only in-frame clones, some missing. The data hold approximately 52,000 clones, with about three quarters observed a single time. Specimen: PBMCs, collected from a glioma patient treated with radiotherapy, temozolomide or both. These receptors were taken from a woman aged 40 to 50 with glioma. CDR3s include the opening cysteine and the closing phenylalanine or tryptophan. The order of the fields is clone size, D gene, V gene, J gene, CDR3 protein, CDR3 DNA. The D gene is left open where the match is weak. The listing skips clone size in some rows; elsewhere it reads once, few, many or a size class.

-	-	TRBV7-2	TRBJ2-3	CASSPSGRAHTDTQYF	TGTGCCAGCAGCCCATCGGGAAGGGCCCACACAGATACGCAGTATTTT
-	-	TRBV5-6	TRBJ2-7	CASSWGDTFYEQYF	TGTGCCAGCAGCTGGGGGGACACGTTTTACGAGCAGTACTTC
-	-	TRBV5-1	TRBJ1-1	CASRNLMNTEAFF	TGCGCCAGCAGGAATCTAATGAACACTGAAGCTTTCTTT
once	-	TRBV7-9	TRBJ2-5	CASRDQGTQYF	TGTGCCAGCAGGGACCAGGGGACCCAGTACTTC
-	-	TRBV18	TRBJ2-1	CASSTGVAGLYNEQFF	TGTGCCAGCTCCACCGGGGTTGCGGGGCTCTACAATGAGCAGTTCTTC
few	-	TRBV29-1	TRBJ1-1	CSVVGGGFEAFF	TGCAGCGTTGTAGGAGGAGGATTTGAAGCTTTCTTT
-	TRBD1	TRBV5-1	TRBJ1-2	CASSSMTGNYGYTF	TGCGCCAGCAGCTCCATGACAGGGAACTATGGCTACACCTTC
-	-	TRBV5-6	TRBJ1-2	CASSLGQGSRGYTF	TGTGCCAGCAGCTTGGGACAAGGAAGTCGCGGCTACACCTTC
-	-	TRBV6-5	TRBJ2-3	CASSYYPGPTDTQYF	TGTGCCAGCAGTTACTACCCGGGGCCCACAGATACGCAGTATTTT
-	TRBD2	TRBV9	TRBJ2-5	CASSVGAGVAETQYF	TGTGCCAGCAGCGTAGGTGCGGGGGTGGCAGAGACCCAGTACTTC
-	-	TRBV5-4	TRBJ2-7	CASSLSSRSYEQYF	TGTGCCAGCAGCTTGTCTTCACGCTCCTACGAGCAGTACTTC
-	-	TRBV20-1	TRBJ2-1	CSARAPQQFF	TGCAGTGCTAGAGCCCCCCAGCAGTTCTTC
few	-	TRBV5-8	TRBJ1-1	CASSWAHGRDTEAFF	TGTGCCAGCAGCTGGGCTCACGGAAGGGACACTGAAGCTTTCTTT
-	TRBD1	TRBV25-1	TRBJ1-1	CASSEWDSGQGIEAFF	TGTGCCAGCAGTGAATGGGACTCGGGACAGGGGATTGAAGCTTTCTTT
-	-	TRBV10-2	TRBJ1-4	CASSERGPATNEKLFF	TGCGCCAGCAGTGAAAGGGGCCCAGCAACTAATGAAAAACTGTTTTTT
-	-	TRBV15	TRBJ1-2	CATSRESLGYTF	TGTGCCACCAGCAGAGAAAGCCTCGGCTACACCTTC
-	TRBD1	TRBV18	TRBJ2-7	CASSQSTGVEQYF	TGTGCCAGCTCACAATCCACAGGGGTCGAGCAGTACTTC
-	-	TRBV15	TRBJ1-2	CATSSGAGVLNYGYTF	TGTGCCACCAGCAGCGGAGCCGGAGTACTGAACTATGGCTACACCTTC
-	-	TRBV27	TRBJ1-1	CASRPAAEAFF	TGTGCCAGCAGACCCGCCGCTGAAGCTTTCTTT
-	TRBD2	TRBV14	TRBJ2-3	CASSQALRGGTQYF	TGTGCCAGCAGCCAAGCCCTGCGCGGGGGTACGCAGTATTTT
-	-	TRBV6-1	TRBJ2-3	CASIGLGGKVNTQYF	TGTGCCAGCATCGGACTTGGGGGAAAGGTGAATACGCAGTATTTT
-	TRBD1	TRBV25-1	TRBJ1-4	CASEQGGNEKLFF	TGTGCCAGTGAACAGGGGGGGAATGAAAAACTGTTTTTT
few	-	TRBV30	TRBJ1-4	CAWTPIGPNEKLFF	TGTGCCTGGACTCCCATAGGACCTAATGAAAAACTGTTTTTT
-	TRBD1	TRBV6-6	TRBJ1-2	CASTGQGIYGYTF	TGTGCCAGCACGGGACAGGGGATCTATGGCTACACCTTC